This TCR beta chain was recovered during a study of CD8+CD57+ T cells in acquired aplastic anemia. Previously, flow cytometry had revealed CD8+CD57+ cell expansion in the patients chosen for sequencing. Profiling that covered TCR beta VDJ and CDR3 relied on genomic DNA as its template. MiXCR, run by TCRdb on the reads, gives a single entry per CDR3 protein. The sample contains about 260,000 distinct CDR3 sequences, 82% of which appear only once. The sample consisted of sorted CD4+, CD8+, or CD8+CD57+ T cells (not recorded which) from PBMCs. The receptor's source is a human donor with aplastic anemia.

The CDR3 DNA is TGTGCCAGCAGCGTAGACACAGGGGGCACAGATACGCAGTATTTT. This translates into CASSVDTGGTDTQYF. J is TRBJ2-3 and V is TRBV9; TRBD1 matches at 7 bases. J lost 1 base, V lost 0 bases, and 2 bases had no gene match. From germline, CDR1 is SGDLS and CDR2 YYNGEE. The CDR3 is made up of 15 amino acids. Full variable domain (rest looked up from reference TRBV9 and TRBJ2-3): DSGVTQTPKHLITATGQRVTLRCSPRSGDLSVYWYQQSLDQGLQFLIQYYNGEERAKGNILERFSAQQFPDLHSELNLSSLELGDSALYFCASSVDTGGTDTQYFGPGTRLTVL.